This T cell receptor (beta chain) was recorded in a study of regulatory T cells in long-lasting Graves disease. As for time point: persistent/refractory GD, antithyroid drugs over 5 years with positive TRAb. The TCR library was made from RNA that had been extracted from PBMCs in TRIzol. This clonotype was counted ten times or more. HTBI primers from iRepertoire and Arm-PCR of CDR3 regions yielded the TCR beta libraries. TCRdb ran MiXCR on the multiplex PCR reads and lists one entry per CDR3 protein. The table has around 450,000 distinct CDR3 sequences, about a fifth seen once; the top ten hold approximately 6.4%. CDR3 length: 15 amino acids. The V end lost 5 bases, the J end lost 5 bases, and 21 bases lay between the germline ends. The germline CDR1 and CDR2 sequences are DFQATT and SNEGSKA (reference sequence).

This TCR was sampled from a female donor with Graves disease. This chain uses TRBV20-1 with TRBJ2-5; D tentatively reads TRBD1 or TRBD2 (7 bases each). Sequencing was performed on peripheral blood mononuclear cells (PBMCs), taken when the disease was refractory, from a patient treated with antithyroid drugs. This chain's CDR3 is CSAGQEGGARETQYF. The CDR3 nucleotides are TGCAGTGCTGGACAGGAGGGAGGGGCGCGGGAGACCCAGTACTTC.